Sequencing of this T cell receptor beta chain was carried out in a study of Ad26.COV2.S vaccination and SARS-CoV-2 variants. Documented treatment: some 19 received Ad26.COV2.S at low or high dose, single or two shots; 5 received placebo; per-sample allocation not given. Collection of the samples took place on day 63 after the first injection of vaccine or placebo. CDR1 and CDR2 (germline): LNHDA, SQIVND (reference sequence). V was shortened by 5 bases and J by 5 bases, with 20 bases between the two germline ends. The length of the CDR3 is 16 residues. Repertoires were generated with immunoSEQ multiplex PCR, while TCRdb's copy carries only in-frame clones and drops some. The sample has hundreds of thousands of clones, around nine tenths seen once.

This specimen consisted of peripheral blood, obtained in a trial of Ad26.COV2.S vaccine versus placebo. The source of this sequence is a person between 18 and 65 years old who received the Ad26.COV2.S COVID-19 vaccine or a placebo. The V gene is TRBV19, the J gene TRBJ2-3; D gene unclear. DNA of the CDR3: TGTGCCAGTAGTGCCCCAAAGAGGACCACTCGAGATACGCAGTATTTT. Its protein product is CASSAPKRTTRDTQYF.